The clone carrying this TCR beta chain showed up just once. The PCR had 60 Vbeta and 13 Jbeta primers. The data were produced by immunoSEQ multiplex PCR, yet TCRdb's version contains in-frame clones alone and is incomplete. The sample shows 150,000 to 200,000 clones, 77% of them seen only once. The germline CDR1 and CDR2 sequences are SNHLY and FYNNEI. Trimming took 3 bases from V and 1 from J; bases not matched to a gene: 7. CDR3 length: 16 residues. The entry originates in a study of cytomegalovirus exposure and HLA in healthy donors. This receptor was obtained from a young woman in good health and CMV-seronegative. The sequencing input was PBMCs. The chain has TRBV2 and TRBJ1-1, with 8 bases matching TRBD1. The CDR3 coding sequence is TGTGCCAGCAGTGAGCCGGGACAGGTGGCGAACACTGAAGCTTTCTTT. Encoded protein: CASSEPGQVANTEAFF.